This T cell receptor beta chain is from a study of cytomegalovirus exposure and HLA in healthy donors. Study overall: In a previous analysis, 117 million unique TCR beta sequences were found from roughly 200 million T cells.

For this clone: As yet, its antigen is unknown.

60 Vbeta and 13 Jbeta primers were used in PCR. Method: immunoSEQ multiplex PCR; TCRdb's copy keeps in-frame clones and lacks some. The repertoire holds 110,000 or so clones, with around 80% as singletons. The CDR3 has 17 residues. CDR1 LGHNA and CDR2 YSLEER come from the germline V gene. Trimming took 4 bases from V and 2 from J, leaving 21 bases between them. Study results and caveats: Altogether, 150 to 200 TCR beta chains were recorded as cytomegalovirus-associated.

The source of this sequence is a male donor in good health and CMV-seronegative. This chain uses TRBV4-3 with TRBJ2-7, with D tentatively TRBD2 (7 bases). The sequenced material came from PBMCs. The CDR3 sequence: CASSLHPGGPGAYEQYF. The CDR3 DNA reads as TGCGCCAGCAGCCTCCACCCCGGGGGGCCGGGGGCCTACGAGCAGTACTTC.